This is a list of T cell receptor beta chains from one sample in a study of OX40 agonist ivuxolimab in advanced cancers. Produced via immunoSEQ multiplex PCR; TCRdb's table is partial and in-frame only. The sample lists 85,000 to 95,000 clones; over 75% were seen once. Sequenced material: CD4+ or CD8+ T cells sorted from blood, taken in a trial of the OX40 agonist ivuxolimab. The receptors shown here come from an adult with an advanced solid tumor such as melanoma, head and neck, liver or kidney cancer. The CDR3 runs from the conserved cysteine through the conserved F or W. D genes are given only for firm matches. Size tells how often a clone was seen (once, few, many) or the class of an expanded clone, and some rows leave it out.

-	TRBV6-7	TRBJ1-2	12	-	CASSKSVGGYTF	TGTGCCAGCAGCAAATCAGTCGGTGGCTACACCTTC
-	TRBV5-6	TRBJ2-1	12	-	CASSFWLNEQFF	TGTGCCAGCAGCTTCTGGTTGAATGAGCAGTTCTTC
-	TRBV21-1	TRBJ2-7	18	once	CASSINGTGERLFHEQYF	TGTGCCAGCAGCATAAACGGGACAGGGGAACGGCTTTTCCACGAGCAGTACTTC
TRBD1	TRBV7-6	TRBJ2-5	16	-	CASSSFGQGVGETQYF	TGTGCCAGCAGCTCTTTCGGACAGGGGGTGGGGGAGACCCAGTACTTC
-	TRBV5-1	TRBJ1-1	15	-	CASRLSPGVDTEAFF	TGCGCCAGCAGATTGAGTCCGGGAGTGGACACTGAAGCTTTCTTT
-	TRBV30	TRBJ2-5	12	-	CAWGPMGETQYF	TGTGCCTGGGGCCCTATGGGAGAGACCCAGTACTTC
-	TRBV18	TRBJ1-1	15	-	CASSPTGKGATEAFF	TGTGCCAGCTCACCCACGGGCAAAGGGGCCACTGAAGCTTTCTTT
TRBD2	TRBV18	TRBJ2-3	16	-	CASSPLWEGRADTQYF	TGTGCCAGCTCACCGTTGTGGGAGGGCCGTGCAGATACGCAGTATTTT
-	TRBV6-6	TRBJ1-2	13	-	CASSFSRVAGYTF	TGTGCCAGCAGTTTTTCCAGGGTAGCCGGCTACACCTTC
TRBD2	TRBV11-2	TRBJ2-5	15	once	CASSRGGRGQETQYF	TGTGCCAGCAGCCGGGGCGGGAGGGGGCAAGAGACCCAGTACTTC
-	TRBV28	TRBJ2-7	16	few	CASSHLGTGLSYEQYF	TGTGCCAGCAGCCACCTCGGGACTGGTCTGTCCTACGAGCAGTACTTC
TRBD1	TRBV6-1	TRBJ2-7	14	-	CASRTTGYGHEQYF	TGTGCCAGCAGGACGACAGGGTATGGCCACGAGCAGTACTTC
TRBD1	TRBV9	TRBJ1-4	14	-	CASSRTGKNEKLFF	TGTGCCAGCAGCAGGACAGGAAAAAATGAAAAACTGTTTTTT
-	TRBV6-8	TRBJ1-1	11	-	CAGGENTEAFF	TGTGCCGGCGGAGAAAACACTGAAGCTTTCTTT
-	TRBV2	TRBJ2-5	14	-	CASSAWSNQETQYF	TGTGCCAGCAGTGCATGGTCTAATCAAGAGACCCAGTACTTC
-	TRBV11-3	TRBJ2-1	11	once	CASSSDNEQFF	TGTGCCAGCAGCTCGGACAATGAGCAGTTCTTC
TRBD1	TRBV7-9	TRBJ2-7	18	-	CASSLAPLGTGTTYEQYF	TGTGCCAGCAGCTTAGCCCCCCTTGGGACAGGGACTACCTACGAGCAGTACTTC
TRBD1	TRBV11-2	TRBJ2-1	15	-	CASSWGQGVYNEQFF	TGTGCCAGCAGCTGGGGACAGGGGGTTTACAATGAGCAGTTCTTC
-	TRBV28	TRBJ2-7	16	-	CASSQSGASGFSEQYF	TGTGCCAGCAGTCAATCGGGGGCTAGCGGATTCAGCGAGCAGTACTTC
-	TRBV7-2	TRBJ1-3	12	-	CASSLGGDTIYF	TGTGCCAGCAGTTTAGGAGGAGACACCATATATTTT
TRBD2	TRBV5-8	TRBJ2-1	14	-	CASRGLAGANEQFF	TGTGCCAGCAGAGGACTAGCGGGAGCCAATGAGCAGTTCTTC
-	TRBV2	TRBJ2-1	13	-	CASSEGGIDEQFF	TGTGCCAGCAGTGAAGGTGGGATCGATGAGCAGTTCTTC
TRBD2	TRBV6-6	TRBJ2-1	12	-	CASSETSSEQFF	TGTGCCAGCAGTGAGACTAGCAGTGAGCAGTTCTTC
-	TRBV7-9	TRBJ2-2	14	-	CASSTFLGAGELFF	TGTGCCAGCAGCACCTTTTTGGGGGCCGGGGAGCTGTTTTTT
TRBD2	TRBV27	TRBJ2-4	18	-	CASSSKREEFLAKNIQYF	TGTGCCAGCAGTTCAAAGCGGGAGGAATTCCTAGCCAAAAACATTCAGTACTTC